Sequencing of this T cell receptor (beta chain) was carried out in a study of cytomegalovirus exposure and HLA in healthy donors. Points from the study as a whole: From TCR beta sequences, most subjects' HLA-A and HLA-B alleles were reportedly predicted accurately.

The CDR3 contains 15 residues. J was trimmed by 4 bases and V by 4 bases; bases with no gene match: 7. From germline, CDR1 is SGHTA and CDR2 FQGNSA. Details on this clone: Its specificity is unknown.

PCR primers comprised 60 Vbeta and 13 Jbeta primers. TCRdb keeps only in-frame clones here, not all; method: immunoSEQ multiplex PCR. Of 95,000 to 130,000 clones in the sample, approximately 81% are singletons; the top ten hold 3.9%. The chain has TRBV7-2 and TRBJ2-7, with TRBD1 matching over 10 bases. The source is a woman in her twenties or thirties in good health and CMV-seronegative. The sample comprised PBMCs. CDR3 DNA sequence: TGTGCCAGCAGCTCGACCAGGACAGGGGGTTACGAGCAGTACTTC. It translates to CASSSTRTGGYEQYF.